This T cell receptor beta chain was captured by sequencing in a study of blood T cell repertoires in COVID-19. TCRdb's copy holds only in-frame clones and misses some; the assay was immunoSEQ multiplex PCR. The sample carries about 210,000 clones, 87% recorded once. The CDR3 contains 19 residues. The sequenced sample consisted of PBMCs or T cells enriched from blood (not recorded which). This sequence was found in a man younger than 35 with acute COVID-19. J is TRBJ1-5 and V is TRBV12-2; the table gives TRBD1 as D, unverified against the DNA. TRBV12-2 is a documented pseudogene. CDR3: CASRFYGNFRGLSNQPQHF. In nucleotides, the CDR3 is TGTGCAAGTCGCTTTTACGGGAATTTCAGGGGTCTGAGCAATCAGCCCCAGCATTTT.